Below are 17 T cell receptor beta chains sequenced from a single sample in a study of T-cell reconstitution after alpha-beta-depleted transplantation in children. Unique molecular identifiers tagged the TCRbeta library. TCRdb used MiXCR to reprocess the PCR reads, holding one entry per CDR3 protein. Of about a million distinct CDR3 sequences in the sample, around 30% were seen once. The material was PBMCs, mostly from graft donor cells, obtained 360 days after TCRalphabeta/CD19-depleted stem cell transplant. The receptors originated from a boy in the first two years of life who had a stem cell transplant for SCID, so the T cells may come from the graft donor.

The V gene is TRBV5-1, the J gene TRBJ2-7; 14 nucleotides line up with TRBD2. This CDR3 contains 18 residues. Germline assignment: CDR1 SGHRS and CDR2 YFSETQ. J gave up 0 bases and V 2 bases, and 7 bases lay outside the gene matches. DNA for the CDR3: TGCGCCAGCAGCTTATGGACTAGCGGGGGGATTAGCTCCTACGAGCAGTACTTC. Translated, it gives CASSLWTSGGISSYEQYF.

The chain uses TRBV12-3 or TRBV12-4 and TRBJ1-4, with D unresolved. V was cut by 2 bases and J by 7 bases, with 11 bases left in between. The CDR3 contains 14 residues. CDR3 residues: CASSLSHKGEKLFF. The CDR3 DNA reads as TGTGCCAGCAGTTTATCGCATAAGGGTGAAAAACTGTTTTTT.

The chain uses TRBV4-3 and TRBJ2-1, with a tentative D call TRBD2 (6 bases). Germline CDR1 LGHNA, CDR2 YSLEER. The V end lost 2 bases, the J end lost 3 bases, and 17 bases lay between the germline ends. CDR3 length: 17 residues. The CDR3 DNA reads TGCGCCAGCAGCCAAAGGGGAGGAACGGATGACTACAATGAGCAGTTCTTC. Its protein product is CASSQRGGTDDYNEQFF.

The sample holds a few counts of this clonotype. The rearrangement links TRBV7-2 to TRBJ1-3; TRBD1 might be the D (5 bases). V lost 5 bases and J lost 5, with 16 bases in between. The CDR3 contains 15 residues. The germline V gene has CDR1 SGHTA and CDR2 FQGNSA. CDR3 in amino acids: CASSGQSTLRNTIYF. The CDR3 DNA reads as TGTGCCAGCAGCGGACAAAGCACACTCAGAAACACCATATATTTT.

This clonotype has only a few counts. The chain is built from TRBV2 and TRBJ1-2, with a weak D call TRBD1 (6 bases). V was trimmed by 8 bases and J by 3 bases, leaving 28 bases between them. Germline V gene sequence: CDR1 SNHLY, CDR2 FYNNEI. The CDR3 runs 18 residues. The CDR3 sequence: CASGGGLGFDRPDYGYTF. In DNA, the CDR3 is TGTGCCAGCGGAGGGGGTTTAGGGTTTGACAGGCCGGACTATGGCTACACCTTC.

This rearrangement joins TRBV6-5 to TRBJ2-1; TRBD2 aligns across 10 bases. The CDR3 extends over 16 amino acids. V was pared by 5 bases and J by 1 base, with 5 bases of the junction left unmatched. Germline-derived CDR1 and CDR2 are MNHEY and SVGAGI. CDR3 coding DNA: TGTGCCAGCAGTAACCCTAGCGGGGGATCCTACAATGAGCAGTTCTTC. It yields the protein CASSNPSGGSYNEQFF.

V usage is TRBV12-3 or TRBV12-4 and J usage is TRBJ1-1; weak D call: TRBD1 (5 bases). This CDR3 is built from 13 residues. Trimming pared 2 bases from V and 5 bases from J, leaving 9 bases between. CDR3 nucleotide sequence: TGTGCCAGCAGTTTAAAGGGGATGACTGAAGCTTTCTTT. Protein sequence: CASSLKGMTEAFF.

In nucleotides, the CDR3 is TGTGCCAGCAGTGAGGCTAACTTCCAAGAGACCCAGTACTTC. It codes for CASSEANFQETQYF. The chain combines TRBV2 with TRBJ2-5; no definite D call. This CDR3 contains 14 residues. From germline, CDR1 is SNHLY and CDR2 FYNNEI. V was cut by 3 bases and J by 1 base, with 9 bases left in between.

The V call is TRBV10-2, the J call TRBJ1-5, with TRBD1 matching over 7 bases. The length of the CDR3 is 13 residues. CDR1 is WSHSY, CDR2 SAAADI, per germline. With V trimmed by 4 bases and J by 5 bases, 2 bases remained unmatched. In DNA, the CDR3 is TGCGCCAGCAGTGGAGGACAGGATCAGCCCCAGCATTTT. It yields the protein CASSGGQDQPQHF.

V and J are TRBV7-9 and TRBJ2-4, with D possibly called TRBD1 or TRBD2 (6 bases each). With 1 base removed from V and 7 bases from J, the gap between germline ends came to 11 bases. There are 14 residues in the CDR3. CDR1 and CDR2 from the germline V gene are SEHNR and FQNEAQ (reference sequence). CDR3 sequence reads: CASSLDSGANIQYF. The CDR3 DNA reads as TGTGCCAGCAGCTTAGATTCGGGGGCCAACATTCAGTACTTC.

CDR3 in amino acids: CASSPDRGANTEAFF. The CDR3 DNA follows: TGTGCCAGCAGCCCCGACAGGGGGGCGAACACTGAAGCTTTCTTT. The V gene is TRBV6-1, the J gene TRBJ1-1; 9 nucleotides line up with TRBD1. This CDR3 is 15 amino acids long. Germline CDR1 and CDR2: MNHNS and SASEGT. V lost 6 bases and J lost 1; bases outside the gene matches: 6.

The chain links TRBV27 to TRBJ1-5; TRBD1 might be the D (5 bases). CDR1 and CDR2 from the germline V gene are MNHEY and SMNVEV (reference sequence). The V end was cut by 4 bases, the J end by 2 bases, with 9 bases between. This CDR3 spans 14 amino acids. The CDR3 sequence is CASSWQGGNQPQHF. The CDR3, as DNA: TGTGCCAGCAGTTGGCAGGGAGGCAATCAGCCCCAGCATTTT.

This clonotype came up a few times. The chain joins TRBV20-1 to TRBJ1-4, with D perhaps matching TRBD1 (5 bases). The germline gives CDR1 DFQATT, CDR2 SNEGSKA (reference sequence). CDR3 length equals 12 residues. V lost 3 bases and J 8 bases, leaving 10 bases between the germline ends. The CDR3 reads CSASQGGEKLFF. CDR3 nucleotide sequence: TGCAGTGCTAGCCAGGGTGGAGAAAAACTGTTTTTT.

The chain combines TRBV10-2 with TRBJ2-1; 10 nucleotides line up with TRBD2. Trimming took 5 bases from V and 10 from J; bases not matched to a gene: 11. Germline values: CDR1 WSHSY, CDR2 SAAADI. CDR3 size: 15 residues. The DNA of the CDR3 is TGCGCCAGCAGTTACGGAATAGCGGGGGGTGGGGAGCAGTTCTTC. Translation gives CASSYGIAGGGEQFF.

A few counts support this clonotype. V is TRBV12-3 or TRBV12-4 and J is TRBJ1-1, with 7 bases matching TRBD1. There are 14 residues in the CDR3. Losses at the gene ends were 5 bases for V and 5 bases for J; bases not matched to a gene: 8. CDR3 in amino acids: CASSPDRVATEAFF. CDR3 coding DNA: TGTGCCAGCAGTCCTGACAGGGTGGCTACTGAAGCTTTCTTT.

This clonotype was seen only a few times. V and J are TRBV7-2 and TRBJ1-1, with D tentatively TRBD1 (5 bases). The CDR3 loop spans 15 amino acids. Trimming took off 1 base at V and 5 bases at J, with 14 bases between the two ends. The V gene's germline CDR1 is SGHTA and CDR2 FQGNSA. CDR3 DNA: TGTGCCAGCAGCTTAGAGGACACCACGTGGACTGAAGCTTTCTTT. It specifies CASSLEDTTWTEAFF.

Concerning this clonotype itself: At one end the junction does not follow the germline gene, possibly because of a read error. J is TRBJ2-1 and V is TRBV27; TRBD2 is a possible D gene (6 bases). Per germline, CDR1 MNHEY and CDR2 SMNVEV (reference sequence). The CDR3 length is 17 residues. CDR3 in DNA: TGTGCCAGCAACCGAAGGGGATTGCCAAGAGGAGGGAATGAGGAGTTCTTC. Protein product: CASNRRGLPRGGNEEFF.